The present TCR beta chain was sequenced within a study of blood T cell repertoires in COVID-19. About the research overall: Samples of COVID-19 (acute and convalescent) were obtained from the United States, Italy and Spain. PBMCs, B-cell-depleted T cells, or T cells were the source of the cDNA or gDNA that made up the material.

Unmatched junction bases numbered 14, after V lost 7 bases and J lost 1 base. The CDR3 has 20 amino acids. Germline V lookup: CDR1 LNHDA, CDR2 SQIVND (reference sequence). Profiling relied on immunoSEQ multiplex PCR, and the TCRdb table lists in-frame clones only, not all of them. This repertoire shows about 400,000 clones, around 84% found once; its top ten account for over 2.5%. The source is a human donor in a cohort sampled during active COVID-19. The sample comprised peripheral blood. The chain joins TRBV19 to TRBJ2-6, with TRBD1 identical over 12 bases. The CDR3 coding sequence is TGTGCCAGTACCGATCGGGGGACAGGGGGCCTTCGGTCTGGGGCCAACGTCCTGACTTTC. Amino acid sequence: CASTDRGTGGLRSGANVLTF.